This T cell receptor beta chain appears in the sequencing data of a study of control samples from healthy donors and cancer patients. Produced via immunoSEQ multiplex PCR; TCRdb's table is partial and in-frame only. The top ten clones hold about 10% of a sample with approximately 93,000 clones, approximately 88% of them seen once. This CDR3 comprises 13 residues. Germline CDR1 reads MNHEY; CDR2 reads SVGAGI. The V and J ends lost 0 bases and 10 bases respectively, with 10 bases between them. The J gene is TRBJ2-1, the V gene TRBV6-5; D is possibly TRBD1 (6 bases). The sample consisted of PBMCs. This sequence originates from a woman aged 50 to 60 with colorectal cancer. The CDR3 reads CASSYSYDREQFF. The CDR3 DNA reads as TGTGCCAGCAGTTACTCCTACGACAGGGAGCAGTTCTTC.